This TCR beta chain was captured by sequencing in a study of blood T cell repertoires in COVID-19. About the research overall: In each case, the material was cDNA or gDNA derived from T cells, B-cell-depleted T cells, or PBMCs.

Here immunoSEQ multiplex PCR was the method, and the copy in TCRdb shows in-frame clones only, minus some. The data contain 150,000 or so clones, about 82% of them singletons. Germline CDR1 reads MNHEY; CDR2 reads SVGAGI. V lost 7 bases, J lost 4 bases, and 13 bases lay in between. The CDR3 contains 14 residues. The sequenced material came from peripheral blood. The TCR originated in a woman between 40 and 50 years old with active or convalescent COVID-19. The gene calls are TRBV6-5 and TRBJ1-4; the D gene is possibly TRBD1 (5 bases). The CDR3 reads CASKTTEFNEKLFF. CDR3 nucleotide sequence: TGTGCCAGCAAGACGACAGAGTTTAATGAAAAACTGTTTTTT.